This T cell receptor (beta chain) was sequenced during a study of beta chain features in type 1 diabetes. This CDR3 comprises 14 residues. Germline values: CDR1 SGHDN, CDR2 FVKESK. The V gene end was trimmed by 4 bases and the J gene end by 3 bases; junction bases not matched to a gene: 2. This clone occurred a few times. Its antigen is currently unknown. Reverse transcribing all isolated RNA meant expressed TCRB transcripts were sequenced. For naive, central memory and regulatory T cell samples, reads averaged approximately 3.9 million. This table comes from immunoSEQ multiplex PCR, and its TCRdb copy is limited to in-frame clones, with some not included. The sample carries about 650,000 clones, under 15% recorded once. Study results and limitations: Significant though moderate, a shortening of TCRB CDR3s appeared in all four CD4+ subsets of Type 1 diabetes patients. It was not settled here whether HLA type affects TCRB rearrangement.

This sequence originates from a man aged 30 to 39 with type 1 diabetes. This chain uses TRBV14 with TRBJ2-3; TRBD2 matches at 9 bases. Sequencing was performed on naive CD4+ T cells from blood. This chain's CDR3 is CASSPGLATDTQYF. The DNA of the CDR3 is TGTGCCAGCAGCCCGGGACTAGCTACAGATACGCAGTATTTT.